This TCR beta chain was identified during a study of blood T cell repertoires in COVID-19. Study details: Sample material is recorded as cDNA or gDNA derived from T cells, B-cell-depleted T cells, or PBMCs.

CDR1 is SNHLY and CDR2 is FYNNEI in the germline V gene. CDR3 length: 14 amino acids. Unmatched junction bases numbered 5, after V lost 6 bases and J lost 2 bases. Participants had their cohort set by participant-reported clinical history. TCRdb's table, derived via immunoSEQ multiplex PCR, lists solely in-frame clones and lacks some. In the table there are about 460,000 clones, approximately 86% of which are singletons. The sequenced sample was PBMCs or T cells enriched from blood (not recorded which). The sequence was obtained from a woman aged 55-69 years who had recovered from COVID-19. This sequence joins TRBV2 and TRBJ1-2, with 8 positions matching TRBD1. CDR3 coding DNA: TGTGCCAGCAGCGCCAGGGGGCCAAACTATGGCTACACCTTC. It specifies CASSARGPNYGYTF.